This T cell receptor (beta chain) was obtained from a study of early T cells in non-severe SARS-CoV-2 infection (dated by TCRdb to the early 2020s). General notes on the study: Because TCR sequencing relied on bulk RNA taken from unsorted whole blood, pairing of alpha and beta chains was not possible.

CDR1 and CDR2 are read off the germline V gene (reference sequence) as GTSNPN and SVGIG. At the junction V is shortened by 3 bases and J by 2 bases, with 12 bases in between. Counted from cysteine to phenylalanine, this CDR3 has 14 amino acids. Only the CDR3 portion is preserved as DNA: 42 bases, with reading frame beginning at the first base. To prepare the library, 5' RACE was applied. The listed sequencing device is NextSeq 500. The TCR library protocol attached unique molecular identifiers to individual cDNA molecules to correct for sequencing error and PCR bias. Sequencing covered both TCR alpha and beta chains, and within each sample the abundances of alpha and beta sequences were tightly co-correlated. As for the original processing: Decombinator V4 was used to perform V gene, J gene and CDR3 annotation of TCR sequences. Expanded TCRs were defined as changing significantly between any two time points under a Poisson model with p below 0.0001. TCR abundances were normalised to the total number of TCRs sequenced per sample and expressed as counts per million. MAIT TCRs were defined by TRAV1-2 paired with TRAJ12, TRAJ20 or TRAJ33, and iNKT TCRs by TRAV10 paired with TRAJ18. VDJdb, accessed on 1 November 2021, was searched for TCRs annotated for CMV, EBV and SARS-CoV-2, and TCRs annotated for more than one antigen were excluded. Starting from the raw public reads, TCRdb applied fastp trimming at Q25, assembled clones with MiXCR and retained in-frame beta chains. Merged by CDR3 protein, the rows form single entries marked with the most common genes and DNA. In this record, the V and J calls reflect TCRdb's handling and not the investigators' own analysis. The sample table lists about 59,000 distinct CDR3 sequences, approximately 13% of them with a count of one. The top ten constitute 9.3% of the sample.

In regard to this clonotype: The clone's antigen remains unknown. Base qualities are not recorded, but no much larger clone differs from it by a single base.

Broader findings and caveats from the paper: VDJdb matching was skewed toward anti-spike CD8 responses and likely underestimated virus-specific expansions by missing private and CD4 specificities.

Set within a cohort of healthcare workers in London, UK, this nested case-control study involved weekly PCR testing of nasopharyngeal swabs along with blood sampling. Between 23 and 31 March 2020, the week of the UK lockdown, healthcare workers were enrolled and then followed up weekly for as long as 16 weeks. The sequence is built from TRBV30 and TRBJ2-3, with TRBD2 as a weak D call on 6 bases. Specimen: whole blood, collected at baseline. This clonotype originated in an adult who was a healthcare worker with PCR-confirmed SARS-CoV-2 infection or an uninfected control (not recorded which). The CDR3 protein is CAWRGLRFTDTQYF. The DNA is as follows: TGTGCCTGGAGGGGACTCCGTTTCACAGATACGCAGTATTTT.